Following are 31 T cell receptor beta chains from one sample sequenced in a study of human T cells and chemical hapten exposure. Time point denoted: patch test 1, 2 weeks after DPC sensitization. Treatment noted: therapeutic diphenylcyclopropenone sensitization with weekly scalp DPC. TCRdb recomputed calls from the RACE reads with MiXCR, one row per CDR3 protein. This table has about 120,000 distinct CDR3 sequences, 9% to 14% appearing once. Sequencing used whole blood, obtained in connection with sensitization to the hapten diphenylcyclopropenone (DPC). Receptors were obtained from a woman aged 50 to 60 with alopecia areata. Some clones in this sample may be carry-over from other donors' samples.

This clonotype was found a few times. The rearrangement uses TRBV5-1 and TRBJ2-2; the D call may be TRBD1 or TRBD2 (5 bases each). The germline gives CDR1 SGHRS, CDR2 YFSETQ. The CDR3 is made up of 15 amino acids. Deletions cut 0 bases from V and 2 bases from J, with 8 bases between. DNA for the CDR3: TGCGCCAGCAGCTTGGTCGGGGACAACACCGGGGAGCTGTTTTTT. This codes for CASSLVGDNTGELFF.

There are many counts of this clonotype. The gene calls are TRBV7-9 and TRBJ1-2, with 8 bases identical to TRBD1. The CDR3 covers 16 residues. V trimming: 5 bases; J trimming: 3 bases; junction bases outside the gene matches: 11. The germline V gene has CDR1 SEHNR and CDR2 FQNEAQ (reference sequence). The CDR3: CASSRVPDRVYYGYTF. In DNA form, the CDR3 reads TGTGCCAGCAGCAGAGTCCCGGACAGGGTCTACTATGGCTACACCTTC. Complete variable domain (other parts from reference TRBV7-9 and TRBJ1-2): DTGVSQNPRHKITKRGQNVTFRCDPISEHNRLYWYRQTLGQGPEFLTYFQNEAQLEKSRLLSDRFSAERPKGSFSTLEIQRTEQGDSAMYLCASSRVPDRVYYGYTFGSGTRLTVV.

The chain uses TRBV20-1 and TRBJ2-3; 8 bases are shared with TRBD2. Trimming removed 5 bases from V and 5 bases from J; junction bases left unmatched: 15. Germline V gene lookup returns CDR1 DFQATT and CDR2 SNEGSKA (reference sequence). The CDR3 is 16 residues long. CDR3 coding DNA: TGCAGTGCTCTCGAAGTATCCGGGACTAGGGGAGATACGCAGTATTTT. Translation gives CSALEVSGTRGDTQYF.

Only a few counts were recorded for this clonotype. The gene calls are TRBV20-1 and TRBJ2-7; D gene uncertain. The CDR3 is 14 residues long. Germline-derived CDR1 and CDR2 are DFQATT and SNEGSKA (reference sequence). V was shortened by 2 bases and J by 0 bases, with 11 bases between the two germline ends. The CDR3 bases are TGCAGTGCTAGACGGACGCCGAGCTCCTACGAGCAGTACTTC. It yields the protein CSARRTPSSYEQYF.

This clonotype was counted between two and nine times. The chain has TRBV5-1 and TRBJ1-4, with TRBD1 matching over 7 bases. Germline V gives CDR1 SGHRS, CDR2 YFSETQ. This CDR3 has 12 amino acids. J lost 11 bases, V lost 4 bases, and 5 bases had no gene match. CDR3 amino acids: CASSAGTAKLFF. The DNA of the CDR3 is TGCGCCAGCAGCGCCGGGACAGCTAAACTGTTTTTT.

The sample holds a few counts of this clonotype. The V call is TRBV23-1, the J call TRBJ2-4; D call uncertain. TRBV23-1 is placed among ORFs of uncertain function. V lost 11 bases to trimming and J lost 0 bases, with 8 bases between them. There are 12 residues in the CDR3. DNA for the CDR3: TGCGCCTCATATCCAGCCAAAAACATTCAGTACTTC. Residues: CASYPAKNIQYF.

This clonotype was seen many times. This chain joins TRBV12-3 or TRBV12-4 and TRBJ2-7; D unclear. This CDR3 has 13 amino acids. Trimming removed 4 bases from V and 7 bases from J, with 14 bases in between. The CDR3 here is CASSSAPGWEQYF. In nucleotides, the CDR3 is TGTGCCAGCAGTTCCGCCCCAGGATGGGAGCAGTACTTC.

V gene TRBV3-1 combines with J gene TRBJ2-1; the match to TRBD2 covers 8 bases. Germline trimming cut 0 bases from V and 6 bases from J; bases unmatched to any gene: 4. This CDR3 contains 15 residues. Germline V gene sequence: CDR1 LGHDT, CDR2 YNNKEL (reference sequence). The CDR3 loop reads CASSQDLLAANEQFF. DNA for the CDR3: TGTGCCAGCAGCCAAGATTTACTAGCGGCCAATGAGCAGTTCTTC.

In its sample, this clonotype was seen many times. The chain is built from TRBV5-1 and TRBJ1-1; no clear D gene. Germline CDR1 is SGHRS and CDR2 is YFSETQ. CDR3 length: 16 amino acids. Trimming pared 0 bases from V and 1 base from J, leaving 13 bases between. CDR3 DNA sequence: TGCGCCAGCAGCTTGGACCCGAAGGATCGGAACACTGAAGCTTTCTTT. It codes for CASSLDPKDRNTEAFF.

The CDR3 loop is CASTLRGQGTEAFF. The CDR3 coding sequence is TGTGCCAGCACCCTCCGGGGGCAAGGCACTGAAGCTTTCTTT. The chain couples TRBV28 to TRBJ1-1; the D gene is possibly TRBD1 (6 bases). This CDR3 region has 14 residues. V was cut by 7 bases and J by 4 bases, with 16 bases left in between. CDR1 and CDR2 (germline): MDHEN, SYDVKM. Full variable domain (rest looked up from reference TRBV28 and TRBJ1-1): DVKVTQSSRYLVKRTGEKVFLECVQDMDHENMFWYRQDPGLGLRLIYFSYDVKMKEKGDIPEGYSVSREKKERFSLILESASTNQTSMYLCASTLRGQGTEAFFGQGTRLTVV.

This clonotype has at least ten counts. The chain carries TRBV11-2 and TRBJ2-2; 10 bases align to TRBD2. The germline gives CDR1 SGHAT, CDR2 FQNNGV. The CDR3 totals 16 residues. Trimming removed 5 bases from V and 8 bases from J; junction bases left unmatched: 11. CDR3: CASSPLLAGDQGELFF. In nucleotides, the CDR3 is TGTGCCAGCAGCCCGCTGCTAGCGGGGGACCAGGGGGAGCTGTTTTTT.

This chain uses TRBV12-3 or TRBV12-4 with TRBJ1-3; unclear D gene. The CDR3 has 16 amino acids. Trimming shortened V by 5 bases and J by 0 bases, and 14 bases separated the two germline ends. The CDR3 region is CASSPLLSSSGNTIYF. The CDR3 DNA is TGTGCCAGCAGTCCCCTCCTTTCGAGCTCTGGAAACACCATATATTTT.

This clonotype was counted only a few times. One end of the junction is discordant with germline, which a read error may explain. This rearrangement joins TRBV18 to TRBJ2-6; 7 bases agree with TRBD2. The V gene's germline CDR1 is KGHSH and CDR2 LQKENI. The CDR3 loop spans 17 amino acids. The DNA for the CDR3 is TGTGCCAGCTCACAGGGACTACCTCCGAATGGGACCAACGTCCTGACTTTC. Translated: CASSQGLPPNGTNVLTF. Full variable domain (outside the CDR3, taken from reference TRBV18 and TRBJ2-6): NAGVMQNPRHLVRRRGQEARLRCSPMKGHSHVYWYRQLPEEGLKFMVYLQKENIIDESGMPKERFSAEFPKEGPSILRIQQVVRGDSAAYFCASSQGLPPNGTNVLTFGAGSRLTVL.

This clonotype was counted only a few times. The rearrangement links TRBV7-9 to TRBJ2-3, with D unresolved. Germline CDR1 SEHNR, CDR2 FQNEAQ (reference sequence). V lost 6 bases to trimming and J lost 2 bases, with 9 bases between them. The CDR3 is 13 amino acids. CDR3: CASRARSTDTQYF. CDR3 coding DNA: TGTGCCAGCAGGGCTCGCTCCACAGATACGCAGTATTTT.

J is TRBJ1-5 and V is TRBV13; D is unresolved. Looked up from germline, CDR1 is PRHDT and CDR2 is FYEKMQ (reference sequence). The length of the CDR3 is 13 residues. Trimming removed 3 bases from V and 10 bases from J, with 13 bases in between. CDR3 sequence (DNA): TGTGCCAGCAGCTTTGGGTCGTCGGGCCCCCAGCATTTT. Residues: CASSFGSSGPQHF.

The chain combines TRBV28 with TRBJ1-2; no reliable D call. The CDR3 sequence is 14 residues long. The V end was cut by 4 bases, the J end by 7 bases, with 16 bases between. Germline assignment: CDR1 MDHEN and CDR2 SYDVKM. For the CDR3, the DNA is TGTGCCAGCAGTTCGACCGACCAACTTGGTGGCTACACCTTC. It translates to CASSSTDQLGGYTF.

This clonotype was recorded a few times. V is TRBV7-2 and J is TRBJ1-6, with a tentative D call TRBD1 (6 bases). The germline V and J ends were trimmed by 3 bases and 8 bases, with 14 bases remaining between them. The CDR3 consists of 15 residues. Germline V gene data show CDR1 as SGHTA and CDR2 as FQGNSA. The CDR3 region has the DNA TGTGCCAGCAGCTTGGAGGCAGGGGAGTATTCACCCCTCCACTTT. Protein product: CASSLEAGEYSPLHF.

The chain couples TRBV6-2 or TRBV6-3 to TRBJ2-1; D gene ambiguous. CDR1 MNHEY and CDR2 SVGEGT come from the germline V gene. CDR3 length equals 15 residues. Trimming took 0 bases from V and 6 from J, leaving 12 bases between them. CDR3 residues: CASSYSFPGSNEQFF. The DNA for the CDR3 is TGTGCCAGCAGTTACTCGTTTCCCGGGTCCAATGAGCAGTTCTTC.

This clonotype was counted between two and nine times. The chain combines TRBV27 with TRBJ2-7, with 12 bases aligning to TRBD2. The CDR3 sequence is 14 residues long. Losses at the gene ends were 5 bases for V and 8 bases for J; bases not matched to a gene: 7. Germline assignment: CDR1 MNHEY and CDR2 SMNVEV (reference sequence). This CDR3 is CASSLGLAGNKQYF. CDR3 nucleotides: TGTGCCAGCAGTCTAGGACTAGCGGGGAATAAGCAGTACTTC.

The V gene is TRBV9, the J gene TRBJ2-7; the D gene is possibly TRBD1 (6 bases). The CDR3 loop spans 14 amino acids. The V gene lost 0 bases and the J gene lost 3 bases, with 10 bases spanning the gap. Germline V lookup: CDR1 SGDLS, CDR2 YYNGEE. CDR3 nucleotides: TGTGCCAGCAGCGTAGACCAGGGGCGCTACGAGCAGTACTTC. Translation gives CASSVDQGRYEQYF.

The chain is built from TRBV28 and TRBJ2-1; D not certain. Germline CDR1 and CDR2: MDHEN and SYDVKM. Trimming took 4 bases from V and 4 from J, leaving 11 bases between them. The CDR3 spans 14 residues. As DNA, the CDR3 is TGTGCCAGCAGTTCAGTTACCAGATACAATGAGCAGTTCTTC. It translates to CASSSVTRYNEQFF.

This clonotype was observed at least ten times. The chain uses TRBV5-1 and TRBJ1-1, with a weak D call TRBD1 (5 bases). Trimming removed 3 bases at V and 6 bases at J, with 15 bases between. The CDR3 has 14 amino acids. CDR1 is SGHRS, CDR2 YFSETQ, per germline. The CDR3 DNA sequence: TGCGCCAGCAGCTCCGGGACCGGGGTCGCTGAAGCTTTCTTT. It translates to CASSSGTGVAEAFF.

The J gene is TRBJ2-2, the V gene TRBV18; tentatively, D is TRBD2 (5 bases). Trimming pared 4 bases from V and 4 bases from J, leaving 10 bases between. This CDR3 is built from 14 residues. CDR1 is KGHSH and CDR2 is LQKENI in the germline V gene. CDR3 in DNA: TGTGCCAGCTCACGGCCTGAGGGCACCGGGGAGCTGTTTTTT. Amino acid sequence: CASSRPEGTGELFF.

This clonotype was seen only a few times. The CDR3 here is CASRLERVGRDYTF. Written as DNA, the CDR3 is TGTGCAAGTCGCTTAGAGCGTGTGGGCAGAGACTACACCTTC. V is TRBV12-2 and J is TRBJ1-2. TRBV12-2 is a known pseudogene. There are 14 residues in the CDR3.

This clonotype was seen many times. The V call is TRBV20-1, the J call TRBJ1-5, with D unresolved. V was cut by 7 bases and J by 4 bases, with 11 bases left in between. The CDR3 is 12 amino acids. Per the germline V gene, CDR1 is DFQATT and CDR2 is SNEGSKA (reference sequence). CDR3: CSGGEPNQPQHF. CDR3 DNA sequence: TGCAGTGGGGGAGAACCTAATCAGCCCCAGCATTTT.

This clonotype was seen repeatedly, ten times or more. This chain joins TRBV18 and TRBJ1-4; 7 nucleotides align to TRBD1. Trimming removed 2 bases from V and 7 bases from J; junction bases left unmatched: 4. The germline CDR1 and CDR2 sequences are KGHSH and LQKENI. This CDR3 has 14 amino acids. DNA for the CDR3: TGTGCCAGCTCACCAAGGGGGCAGGGTGAAAAACTGTTTTTT. The encoded protein is CASSPRGQGEKLFF.

This clonotype was picked up a small number of times. The rearrangement links TRBV5-5 to TRBJ1-5; D is uncertain. CDR1 and CDR2 from the germline V gene are SGHKS and YYEKEE (reference sequence). V shed 0 bases and J shed 1 base, with 8 bases lying between them. The CDR3 totals 15 residues. The DNA for the CDR3 is TGTGCCAGCAGCTTGGTGGCAGGAAGCAATCAGCCCCAGCATTTT. It specifies CASSLVAGSNQPQHF. The full variable domain, completed using reference TRBV5-5 and TRBJ1-5, is DAGVTQSPTHLIKTRGQQVTLRCSPISGHKSVSWYQQVLGQGPQFIFQYYEKEERGRGNFPDRFSARQFPNYSSELNVNALLLGDSALYLCASSLVAGSNQPQHFGDGTRLSIL.

There are a few counts of this clonotype. The chain has TRBV5-4 and TRBJ1-1, with a possible D match to TRBD1 (5 bases). This CDR3 contains 12 residues. Germline values: CDR1 SGHNT, CDR2 YYREEE (reference sequence). With 9 bases removed from V and 7 bases from J, the gap between germline ends came to 16 bases. CDR3 region: CATRLGDLEAFF. CDR3 coding DNA: TGTGCCACCCGGCTAGGGGACCTTGAAGCTTTCTTT.

The CDR3 sequence: CSVDGSANSPLHF. The CDR3 DNA reads TGCAGCGTTGATGGATCGGCGAATTCACCCCTCCACTTT. The chain joins TRBV29-1 to TRBJ1-6; D remains ambiguous. The V and J ends lost 3 bases and 7 bases respectively, with 10 bases between them. Germline values: CDR1 SQVTM, CDR2 ANQGSEA. The CDR3 totals 13 residues.

The gene calls are TRBV4-3 and TRBJ1-1; a possible D gene is TRBD1 (5 bases). The CDR3 loop spans 18 amino acids. Per the germline V gene, CDR1 is LGHNA and CDR2 is YSLEER. Trimming took 0 bases from V and 4 from J, leaving 21 bases between them. The CDR3 region is CASSQDGVGAGGPTEAFF. DNA for the CDR3: TGCGCCAGCAGCCAAGATGGGGTCGGGGCAGGTGGTCCCACTGAAGCTTTCTTT.

This chain uses TRBV12-2 with TRBJ1-3; the table calls TRBD1, which could not be checked here. TRBV12-2 counts as a pseudogene. The CDR3 totals 19 residues. For the CDR3, the DNA is TGTGCAAGTCGCTTAGATATGCGGGCAGGGGGACCCTCTGGAAACACCATATATTTT. Amino acids: CASRLDMRAGGPSGNTIYF.